This T cell receptor beta chain was obtained from a study of T cell repertoires in cytomegalovirus infection. Overall study: Indications of both CMV infection and matching HLA type were provided by public TCR beta signatures.

Findings of the study overall: Based on cumulative public TCR beta family frequency, carriers of CMV plus the relevant HLA were identified. HLA-C-restricted CMV-specific TCR beta clonotypes were dominant in the ex vivo response.

This clonotype was recorded at least ten times. Its antigen is undetermined. From the reads, TCRdb called clonotypes with MiXCR, one entry per CDR3 protein. The sample contains 150,000 to 200,000 distinct CDR3 sequences, roughly 28% of which appear only once. The sequence was obtained from a human donor in good health (CMV status not recorded). Some clones in this sample may be carry-over from other donors' samples. The sample comprised PBMCs.

Here the CDR3 reads CASSSLDGTHSGNTIYF. In nucleotides, the CDR3 is TGTGCCAGCAGCTCCCTGGACGGGACACACTCTGGAAACACCATATATTTT. The chain joins TRBV7-9 to TRBJ1-3, with D perhaps matching TRBD1 (6 bases). V dropped 4 bases and J dropped 0 bases, with 16 bases sitting between them. The CDR3 has 17 amino acids. Per the germline V gene, CDR1 is SEHNR and CDR2 is FQNEAQ (reference sequence).